The clone carrying this TCR beta chain has just a few counts. The antigen is not known. The data were taken from a study of T cell repertoires in cytomegalovirus infection. About the research overall: Public TCR beta signatures provided an indication of both CMV infection and a matching HLA type.

This CDR3 spans 14 amino acids. Germline V lookup: CDR1 MNHEY, CDR2 SMNVEV (reference sequence). V dropped 8 bases and J dropped 6 bases, with 17 bases sitting between them. Notes on the study in general: Predominance within the ex vivo response was attributable to HLA-C-restricted CMV-specific TCR beta clonotypes. Totalled public TCR beta family frequency picked out people who carried CMV plus the relevant HLA.

MiXCR was run by TCRdb on the reads, yielding one entry per CDR3 protein. The sample yields approximately 290,000 distinct CDR3 sequences, about 26% seen once. Sequencing input: PBMCs. The J gene is TRBJ1-5, the V gene TRBV27, with a tentative D call TRBD1 (5 bases). The clonotype was recovered from a human donor in good health (CMV status not recorded). Some clones in this sample may be carry-over from other donors' samples. CDR3 region: CASATGTWGQPQHF. CDR3 bases: TGTGCCAGCGCCACCGGGACTTGGGGTCAGCCCCAGCATTTT.